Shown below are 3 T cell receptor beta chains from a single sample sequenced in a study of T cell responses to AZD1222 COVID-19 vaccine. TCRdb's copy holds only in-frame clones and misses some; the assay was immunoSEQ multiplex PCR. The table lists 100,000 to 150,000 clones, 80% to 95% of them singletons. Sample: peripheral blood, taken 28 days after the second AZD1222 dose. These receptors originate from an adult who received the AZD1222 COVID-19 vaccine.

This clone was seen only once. Written as DNA, the CDR3 is TGTGCCAGTAGTATCCGGACAGGGGGCGCGCAGGAAAAACTGTTTTTT. Its protein product is CASSIRTGGAQEKLFF. The chain carries TRBV19 and TRBJ1-4; 11 bases align to TRBD1. After removal of 3 bases from V and 8 bases from J, the junction contained 8 bases not matched to a gene. Looked up from germline, CDR1 is LNHDA and CDR2 is SQIVND (reference sequence). The CDR3 has 16 amino acids.

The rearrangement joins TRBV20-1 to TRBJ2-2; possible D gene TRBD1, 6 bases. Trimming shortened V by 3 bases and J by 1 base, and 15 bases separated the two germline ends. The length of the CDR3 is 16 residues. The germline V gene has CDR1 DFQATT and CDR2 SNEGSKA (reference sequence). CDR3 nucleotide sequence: TGCAGTGCTAGTTCCCTTTACAGGGAGAACACCGGGGAGCTGTTTTTT. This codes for CSASSLYRENTGELFF.

CDR3 residues: CAISESGTANTGELFF. For the CDR3, the DNA is TGTGCCATCAGTGAGTCCGGGACGGCGAACACCGGGGAGCTGTTTTTT. The rearrangement links TRBV10-3 to TRBJ2-2; the D gene could be TRBD1 or TRBD2 (5 bases each). The CDR3 runs to 16 residues. The V and J ends lost 0 bases and 0 bases respectively, with 8 bases between them. CDR1 is ENHRY and CDR2 is SYGVKD in the germline V gene.